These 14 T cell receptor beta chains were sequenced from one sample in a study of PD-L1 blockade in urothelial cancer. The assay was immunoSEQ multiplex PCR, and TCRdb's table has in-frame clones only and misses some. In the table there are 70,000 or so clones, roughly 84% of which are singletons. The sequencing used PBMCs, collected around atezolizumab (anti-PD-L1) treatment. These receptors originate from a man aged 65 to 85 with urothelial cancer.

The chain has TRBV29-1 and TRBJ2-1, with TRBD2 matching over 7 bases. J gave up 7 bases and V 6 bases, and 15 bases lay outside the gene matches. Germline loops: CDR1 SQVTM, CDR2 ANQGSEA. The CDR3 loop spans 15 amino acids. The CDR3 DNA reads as TGCAGCGTCCCTAGTTATCGCGGGAGTCGGAATGAGCAGTTCTTC. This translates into CSVPSYRGSRNEQFF.

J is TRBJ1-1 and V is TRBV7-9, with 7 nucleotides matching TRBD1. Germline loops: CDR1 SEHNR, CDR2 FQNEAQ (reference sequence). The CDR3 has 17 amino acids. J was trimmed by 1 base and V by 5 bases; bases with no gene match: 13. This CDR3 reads CASSIRDSHRENTEAFF. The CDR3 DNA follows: TGTGCCAGCAGCATTCGGGACAGCCACAGGGAGAACACTGAAGCTTTCTTT.

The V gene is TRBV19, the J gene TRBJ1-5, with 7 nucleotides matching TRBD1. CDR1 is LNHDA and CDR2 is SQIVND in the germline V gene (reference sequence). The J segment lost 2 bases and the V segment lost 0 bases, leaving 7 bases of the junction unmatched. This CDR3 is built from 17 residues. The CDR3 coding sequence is TGTGCCAGTAGTATAGAGAGGGGGCTAAGTGGCAATCAGCCCCAGCATTTT. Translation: CASSIERGLSGNQPQHF.

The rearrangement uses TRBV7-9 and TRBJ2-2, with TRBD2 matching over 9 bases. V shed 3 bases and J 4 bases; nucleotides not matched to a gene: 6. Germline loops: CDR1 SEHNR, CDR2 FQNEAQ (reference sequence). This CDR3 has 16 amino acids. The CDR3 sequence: CASSFSAGGSTGELFF. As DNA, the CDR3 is TGTGCCAGCAGCTTCTCAGCGGGAGGAAGCACCGGGGAGCTGTTTTTT.

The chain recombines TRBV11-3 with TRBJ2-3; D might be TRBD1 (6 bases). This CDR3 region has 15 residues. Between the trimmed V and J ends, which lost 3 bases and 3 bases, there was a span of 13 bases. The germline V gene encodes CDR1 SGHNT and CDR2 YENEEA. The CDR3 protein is CASSFRGARTDTQYF. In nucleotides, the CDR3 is TGTGCCAGCAGCTTCAGGGGTGCGAGGACAGATACGCAGTATTTT.

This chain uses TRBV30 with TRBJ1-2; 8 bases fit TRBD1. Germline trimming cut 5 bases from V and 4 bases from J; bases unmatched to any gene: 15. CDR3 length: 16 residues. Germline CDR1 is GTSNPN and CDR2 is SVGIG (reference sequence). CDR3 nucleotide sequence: TGTGCCTGGGGGGGGTCGACAGGGGAATTTATCTATGGCTACACCTTC. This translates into CAWGGSTGEFIYGYTF.

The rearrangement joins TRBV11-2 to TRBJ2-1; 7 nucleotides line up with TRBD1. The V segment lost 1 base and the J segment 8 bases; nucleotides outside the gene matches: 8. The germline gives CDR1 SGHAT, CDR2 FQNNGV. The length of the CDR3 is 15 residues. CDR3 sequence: CASSLGGDREHEQFF. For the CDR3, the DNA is TGTGCCAGCAGCTTAGGGGGAGACAGGGAACATGAGCAGTTCTTC.

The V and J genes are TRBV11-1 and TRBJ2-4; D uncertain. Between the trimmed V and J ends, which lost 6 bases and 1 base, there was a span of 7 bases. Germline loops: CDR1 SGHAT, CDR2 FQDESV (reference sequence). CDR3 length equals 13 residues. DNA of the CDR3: TGTGCCAGCAGTCTCGAGGCCAAAAACATTCAGTACTTC. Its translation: CASSLEAKNIQYF.

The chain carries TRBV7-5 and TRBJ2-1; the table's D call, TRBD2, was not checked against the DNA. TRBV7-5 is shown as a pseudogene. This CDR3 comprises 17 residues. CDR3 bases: TGTGCCAGAAGCTTAGCCCCCTTAGCTGACGCCACCAACGAGCAGTTCTTC. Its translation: CARSLAPLADATNEQFF.

The chain's CDR3 is CASSLEDRGQPQHF. Written as DNA, the CDR3 is TGTGCCAGCAGCTTAGAGGACAGGGGTCAGCCCCAGCATTTT. The chain links TRBV4-2 to TRBJ1-5; 9 nucleotides match TRBD1. V lost 5 bases, J lost 6 bases, and 5 bases stayed unmatched. This CDR3 is 14 amino acids long. Looked up from germline, CDR1 is LGHNA and CDR2 is YNFKEQ.

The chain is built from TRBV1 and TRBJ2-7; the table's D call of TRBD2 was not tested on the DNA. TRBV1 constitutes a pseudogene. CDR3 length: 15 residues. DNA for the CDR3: TGCACCAGCAGCGAGACGGGAGTACCCAGTTACGAGCAGTACTTC. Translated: CTSSETGVPSYEQYF.

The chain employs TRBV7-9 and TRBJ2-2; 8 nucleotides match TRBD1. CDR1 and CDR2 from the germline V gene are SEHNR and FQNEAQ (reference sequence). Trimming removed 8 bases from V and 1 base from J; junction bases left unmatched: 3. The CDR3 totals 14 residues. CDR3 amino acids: CASSQGGNTGELFF. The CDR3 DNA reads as TGTGCCAGCTCACAGGGGGGGAACACCGGGGAGCTGTTTTTT.

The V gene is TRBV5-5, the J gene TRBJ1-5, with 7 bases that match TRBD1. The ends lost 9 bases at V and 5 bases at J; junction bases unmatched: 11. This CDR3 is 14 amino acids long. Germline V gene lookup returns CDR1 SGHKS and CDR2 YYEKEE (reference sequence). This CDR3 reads CATIQGMGHQPQHF. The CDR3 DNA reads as TGTGCCACCATACAGGGGATGGGCCATCAGCCCCAGCATTTT.

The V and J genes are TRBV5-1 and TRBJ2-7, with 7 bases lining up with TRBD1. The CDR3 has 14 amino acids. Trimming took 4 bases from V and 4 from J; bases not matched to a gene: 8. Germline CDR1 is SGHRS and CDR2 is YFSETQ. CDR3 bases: TGCGCCAGCAGCCTAGACAGGGTTCGGTACGAGCAGTACTTC. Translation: CASSLDRVRYEQYF. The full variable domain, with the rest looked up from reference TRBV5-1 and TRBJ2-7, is KAGVTQTPRYLIKTRGQQVTLSCSPISGHRSVSWYQQTPGQGLQFLFEYFSETQRNKGNFPGRFSGRQFSNSRSEMNVSTLELGDSALYLCASSLDRVRYEQYFGPGTRLTVT.